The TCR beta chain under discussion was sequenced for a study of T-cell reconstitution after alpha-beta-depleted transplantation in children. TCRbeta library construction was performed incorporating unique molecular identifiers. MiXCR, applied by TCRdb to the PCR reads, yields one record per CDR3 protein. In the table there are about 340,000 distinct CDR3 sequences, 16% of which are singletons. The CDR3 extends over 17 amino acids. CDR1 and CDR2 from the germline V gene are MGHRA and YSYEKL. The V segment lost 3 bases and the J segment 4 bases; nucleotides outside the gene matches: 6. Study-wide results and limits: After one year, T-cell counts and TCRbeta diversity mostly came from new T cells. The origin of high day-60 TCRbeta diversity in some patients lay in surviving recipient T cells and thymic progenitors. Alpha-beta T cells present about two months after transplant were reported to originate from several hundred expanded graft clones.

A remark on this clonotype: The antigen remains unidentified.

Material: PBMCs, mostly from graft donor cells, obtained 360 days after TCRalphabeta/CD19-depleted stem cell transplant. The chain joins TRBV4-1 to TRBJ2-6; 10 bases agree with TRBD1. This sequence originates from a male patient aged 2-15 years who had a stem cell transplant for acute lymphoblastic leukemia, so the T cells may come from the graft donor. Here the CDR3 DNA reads TGCGCCAGCAGCCATACGGGACAGGGGAGCGGGGCCAACGTCCTGACTTTC. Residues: CASSHTGQGSGANVLTF.